This TCR beta chain was profiled in a study of technical replicates of blood from several donors. The germline V and J ends were trimmed by 5 bases and 4 bases, with 12 bases remaining between them. This CDR3 is 14 amino acids long. Per germline, CDR1 ENHRY and CDR2 SYGVKD. The repertoire was sequenced with immunoSEQ multiplex PCR; TCRdb's copy has only in-frame clones and lacks some. The sample has about 69,000 clones, around 90% seen once; the top ten hold about 4.5%. The origin of this receptor is a human donor in good health. Some clones in this sample may be carry-over from other donors' samples. The sequenced sample was PBMCs. This chain uses TRBV10-3 with TRBJ1-5, with D perhaps TRBD1 (6 bases). CDR3 loop: CAISIEGDNQPQHF. CDR3 DNA sequence: TGTGCCATCAGTATAGAGGGGGATAATCAGCCCCAGCATTTT.